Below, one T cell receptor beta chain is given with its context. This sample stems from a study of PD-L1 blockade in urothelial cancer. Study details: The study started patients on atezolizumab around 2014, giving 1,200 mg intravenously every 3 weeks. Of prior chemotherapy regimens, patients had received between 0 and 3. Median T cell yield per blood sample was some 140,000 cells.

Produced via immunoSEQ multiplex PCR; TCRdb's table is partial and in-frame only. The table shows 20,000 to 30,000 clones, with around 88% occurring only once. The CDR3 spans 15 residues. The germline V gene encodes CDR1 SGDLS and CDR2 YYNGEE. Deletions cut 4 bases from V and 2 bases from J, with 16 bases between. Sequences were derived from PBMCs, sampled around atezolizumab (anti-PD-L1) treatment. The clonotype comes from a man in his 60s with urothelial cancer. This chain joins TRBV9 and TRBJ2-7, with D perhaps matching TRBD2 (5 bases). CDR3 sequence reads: CASSTRTGEPYEQYF. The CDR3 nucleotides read TGTGCCAGCAGCACCCGGACTGGAGAACCCTACGAGCAGTACTTC.